Presented here are 28 T cell receptor beta chains from one specimen sequenced in a study of blood T cell repertoires in COVID-19. Repertoires were generated with immunoSEQ multiplex PCR, while TCRdb's copy carries only in-frame clones and drops some. The sample contains about 520,000 clones, approximately 83% of which appear only once. The sequencing sample was made of peripheral blood. These receptor sequences come from a human donor in a cohort sampled during active COVID-19.

In this sample, this clone turned up once. This chain joins TRBV5-1 and TRBJ2-7; the match to TRBD1 covers 8 bases. CDR3 length equals 15 residues. Germline V gene sequence: CDR1 SGHRS, CDR2 YFSETQ. Trimming at V came to 4 bases and at J to 7 bases, leaving 13 bases not matched to a gene. The CDR3 spells CASSTGQGVLGEQYF. CDR3 coding DNA: TGCGCCAGCAGCACAGGACAGGGCGTCCTCGGTGAGCAGTACTTC.

The chain carries TRBV27 and TRBJ2-2, with 9 bases that match TRBD1. This CDR3 has 16 amino acids. Germline V gene data show CDR1 as MNHEY and CDR2 as SMNVEV (reference sequence). With 5 bases clipped from V and 4 bases from J, the junction kept 8 bases outside the gene matches. CDR3 nucleotide sequence: TGTGCCAGCAGTCGTTCTACAGGGGGCGGCACCGGGGAGCTGTTTTTT. Translating it yields CASSRSTGGGTGELFF.

DNA of the CDR3: TGTGCCTCTCTAGCGGGAGGAATGAACACCGGGGAGCTGTTTTTT. This sequence encodes CASLAGGMNTGELFF. This chain connects TRBV30 to TRBJ2-2; 11 nucleotides match TRBD2. With 7 bases clipped from V and 1 base from J, the junction kept 5 bases outside the gene matches. The CDR3 spans 15 residues. Per the germline V gene, CDR1 is GTSNPN and CDR2 is SVGIG (reference sequence).

The rearrangement joins TRBV5-1 to TRBJ1-4; TRBD1 aligns across 12 bases. This CDR3 is 16 amino acids long. V was clipped by 1 base and J by 8 bases; unmatched bases: 6. CDR1 is SGHRS, CDR2 YFSETQ, per germline. The CDR3, as DNA: TGCGCCAGCAGCTTGAGGGACAGGGGGCCGGACGAAAAACTGTTTTTT. As protein: CASSLRDRGPDEKLFF.

The chain joins TRBV18 to TRBJ2-7; 11 bases are shared with TRBD1. V shed 3 bases and J 6 bases; nucleotides not matched to a gene: 4. The CDR3 is 14 residues long. Per the germline V gene, CDR1 is KGHSH and CDR2 is LQKENI. DNA for the CDR3: TGTGCCAGCTCACCTTCCGGGACAGGGGGCGAGCAGTACTTC. Its protein product is CASSPSGTGGEQYF.

The J gene is TRBJ2-5, the V gene TRBV2, with a weak D call TRBD2 (6 bases). V lost 4 bases and J 7 bases, leaving 13 bases between the germline ends. CDR1 is SNHLY, CDR2 FYNNEI, per germline. The CDR3 is 13 residues long. CDR3 sequence reads: CASSVTGVGTQYF. In nucleotides, the CDR3 is TGTGCCAGCAGTGTCACGGGAGTGGGGACCCAGTACTTC.

The V gene is TRBV7-9, the J gene TRBJ2-2; no reliable D call. This CDR3 has 17 residues. V lost 7 bases and J 0 bases, leaving 18 bases between the germline ends. CDR1 is SEHNR, CDR2 FQNEAQ, per germline (reference sequence). CDR3 nucleotides: TGTGCCAGCACCCAAACGGTAGAGCTCGCGAACACCGGGGAGCTGTTTTTT. Its translation is CASTQTVELANTGELFF. Full variable domain (remainder filled in from reference TRBV7-9 and TRBJ2-2): DTGVSQNPRHKITKRGQNVTFRCDPISEHNRLYWYRQTLGQGPEFLTYFQNEAQLEKSRLLSDRFSAERPKGSFSTLEIQRTEQGDSAMYLCASTQTVELANTGELFFGEGSRLTVL.

V is TRBV7-3 and J is TRBJ2-1, with D possibly TRBD2 on 6 matching bases. This CDR3 contains 16 residues. Trimming shortened V by 1 base and J by 0 bases, and 10 bases separated the two germline ends. Germline lookup yields CDR1 SGHTA and CDR2 FQGTGA. The DNA of the CDR3 is TGTGCCAGCAGCTTAAGAGACGGGAGCTCCTACAATGAGCAGTTCTTC. Its translation is CASSLRDGSSYNEQFF.

A remark on this clone: Other DNA sequences of this sample code for an identical CDR3. This rearrangement joins TRBV29-1 to TRBJ1-1; 7 nucleotides line up with TRBD1. This CDR3 contains 13 residues. Looked up from germline, CDR1 is SQVTM and CDR2 is ANQGSEA. V lost 4 bases to trimming and J lost 2 bases; unmatched junction nucleotides: 4. The CDR3 here is CSVAQGRNTEAFF. In DNA, the CDR3 is TGCAGCGTTGCACAGGGGAGAAACACTGAAGCTTTCTTT. Based on the CDR3 plus reference TRBV29-1 and TRBJ1-1, the full variable domain is SAVISQKPSRDICQRGTSLTIQCQVDSQVTMMFWYRQQPGQSLTLIATANQGSEATYESGFVIDKFPISRPNLTFSTLTVSNMSPEDSSIYLCSVAQGRNTEAFFGQGTRLTVV.

This chain uses TRBV4-3 with TRBJ2-7; 7 nucleotides agree with TRBD2. The ends lost 1 base at V and 3 bases at J; junction bases unmatched: 6. The length of the CDR3 is 15 residues. Germline V gene lookup returns CDR1 LGHNA and CDR2 YSLEER. The CDR3 DNA reads TGCGCCAGCAGCCAAGCCCTGACTAGCCTCTACGAGCAGTACTTC. This translates into CASSQALTSLYEQYF.

This chain uses TRBV18 with TRBJ2-7; D possibly corresponds to TRBD2 (6 bases). Per germline, CDR1 KGHSH and CDR2 LQKENI. This CDR3 region has 14 residues. The V end lost 6 bases, the J end lost 3 bases, and 15 bases lay between the germline ends. The CDR3 is CASSLEWGDYEQYF. The CDR3 nucleotides are TGTGCCAGCTCCCTTGAATGGGGGGACTACGAGCAGTACTTC.

This chain joins TRBV30 and TRBJ1-5; D is unresolved. Germline CDR1 GTSNPN, CDR2 SVGIG (reference sequence). The V end lost 2 bases, the J end lost 7 bases, and 18 bases lay between the germline ends. The CDR3 consists of 15 residues. The CDR3: CAWSKVTGSRQPQHF. CDR3 in DNA: TGTGCCTGGAGTAAGGTCACGGGTTCGCGGCAGCCCCAGCATTTT.

The chain uses TRBV6-1 and TRBJ1-2; D is uncertain. Germline V gene data show CDR1 as MNHNS and CDR2 as SASEGT. V was shortened by 2 bases and J by 1 base, with 26 bases between the two germline ends. The CDR3 has 20 amino acids. The CDR3 DNA sequence: TGTGCCAGCAGTGAAAATGATGGGAGGTTCCCCAACCTGTATAACTATGGCTACACCTTC. It codes for CASSENDGRFPNLYNYGYTF.

V and J are TRBV7-3 and TRBJ1-1; D perhaps matches TRBD1 (5 bases). The germline CDR1 and CDR2 sequences are SGHTA and FQGTGA. CDR3 length: 15 amino acids. V dropped 1 base and J dropped 4 bases, with 13 bases sitting between them. DNA for the CDR3: TGTGCCAGCAGCTTAATTGGACAAACCCTCACTGAAGCTTTCTTT. Amino acids: CASSLIGQTLTEAFF.

This clone has a single count. The chain carries TRBV7-9 and TRBJ2-1, with D possibly TRBD1 on 6 matching bases. V was trimmed by 5 bases and J by 0 bases, leaving 14 bases between them. The germline V gene encodes CDR1 SEHNR and CDR2 FQNEAQ (reference sequence). CDR3 length: 16 amino acids. CDR3 sequence reads: CASSPKTGSSYNEQFF. The CDR3, as DNA: TGTGCCAGCAGCCCCAAGACAGGTAGCTCCTACAATGAGCAGTTCTTC. Using reference TRBV7-9 and TRBJ2-1 for the parts outside the CDR3, the full variable domain is DTGVSQNPRHKITKRGQNVTFRCDPISEHNRLYWYRQTLGQGPEFLTYFQNEAQLEKSRLLSDRFSAERPKGSFSTLEIQRTEQGDSAMYLCASSPKTGSSYNEQFFGPGTRLTVL.

In this sample, this clone turned up once. This sequence joins TRBV19 and TRBJ2-1, with 7 bases lining up with TRBD2. Trimming cost V 1 base and J 6 bases; bases outside gene matches: 6. Germline lookup yields CDR1 LNHDA and CDR2 SQIVND (reference sequence). This CDR3 comprises 15 residues. In DNA, the CDR3 is TGTGCCAGTAGTATAGGCGCGGGAGTCCCCAATGAGCAGTTCTTC. This encodes CASSIGAGVPNEQFF. Supplemented by reference TRBV19 and TRBJ2-1, the full variable domain reads DGGITQSPKYLFRKEGQNVTLSCEQNLNHDAMYWYRQDPGQGLRLIYYSQIVNDFQKGDIAEGYSVSREKKESFPLTVTSAQKNPTAFYLCASSIGAGVPNEQFFGPGTRLTVL.

V and J are TRBV28 and TRBJ1-5; TRBD1 might be the D (6 bases). The CDR3 contains 16 residues. Germline V gene data show CDR1 as MDHEN and CDR2 as SYDVKM. The germline V and J ends were trimmed by 2 bases and 2 bases, with 13 bases remaining between them. The CDR3 spells CASSLGGGPGNQPQHF. The CDR3 region has the DNA TGTGCCAGCAGTTTAGGTGGGGGCCCGGGCAATCAGCCCCAGCATTTT.

This clone was detected only once. Here the CDR3 DNA reads TGTGCCAGTAGTATTGTCTCCAGGTCCACCAATCAGCCCCAGCATTTT. As protein: CASSIVSRSTNQPQHF. The V gene is TRBV19, the J gene TRBJ1-5, with D hard to call. There are 16 residues in the CDR3. Trimming cost V 3 bases and J 3 bases, with 15 bases left between them. Germline CDR1 LNHDA, CDR2 SQIVND (reference sequence).

J is TRBJ2-1 and V is TRBV19; the match to TRBD2 covers 11 bases. Germline CDR1 and CDR2: LNHDA and SQIVND (reference sequence). Trimming took 5 bases from V and 4 from J; bases not matched to a gene: 7. This CDR3 contains 16 residues. The chain's CDR3 is CASSPTSGNAYNEQFF. CDR3 in DNA: TGTGCCAGTAGTCCGACTAGCGGGAATGCTTACAATGAGCAGTTCTTC.

V is TRBV5-1 and J is TRBJ2-2, with TRBD1 matching over 11 bases. CDR1 is SGHRS, CDR2 YFSETQ, per germline. The trim removed 4 bases at V and 9 bases at J, leaving 14 bases unmatched. This CDR3 spans 17 amino acids. The CDR3 region is CASSLNGQGAPSRELFF. The CDR3 nucleotides read TGCGCCAGCAGCCTTAATGGACAGGGGGCTCCCAGCCGGGAGCTGTTTTTT.

This chain joins TRBV12-3 or TRBV12-4 and TRBJ1-3; D gene unclear. This CDR3 is built from 13 residues. V lost 6 bases, J lost 4 bases, and 10 bases lay in between. Here the CDR3 DNA reads TGTGCCAGCAGCTCTATGGGCGGAAACACCATATATTTT. Its translation is CASSSMGGNTIYF.

The chain joins TRBV9 to TRBJ1-2, with TRBD1 identical over 7 bases. V trimming: 4 bases; J trimming: 4 bases; junction bases outside the gene matches: 10. Germline values: CDR1 SGDLS, CDR2 YYNGEE. The CDR3 covers 15 residues. For the CDR3, the DNA is TGTGCCAGCAGCCCGGGGGACAGTAGCATCTATGGCTACACCTTC. Its protein product is CASSPGDSSIYGYTF.

The chain's CDR3 is CASSLEGATQPQHF. In DNA, the CDR3 is TGCGCCAGCAGCTTGGAAGGGGCGACTCAGCCCCAGCATTTT. This rearrangement joins TRBV5-1 to TRBJ1-5; D is possibly TRBD1 (5 bases). V was trimmed by 0 bases and J by 6 bases, leaving 10 bases between them. The CDR3 sequence is 14 residues long. Germline CDR1 reads SGHRS; CDR2 reads YFSETQ.

This sequence joins TRBV4-3 and TRBJ2-1; perhaps TRBD1 as D (6 bases). Trimming shortened V by 0 bases and J by 1 base, and 10 bases separated the two germline ends. The CDR3 spans 16 residues. From germline, CDR1 is LGHNA and CDR2 YSLEER. Here the CDR3 reads CASSQEARGSYNEQFF. The DNA for the CDR3 is TGCGCCAGCAGCCAAGAAGCGAGGGGGTCCTACAATGAGCAGTTCTTC.

The chain couples TRBV6-1 to TRBJ2-2, with a possible D match to TRBD1 (5 bases). The ends were cut back, 6 bases at V and 0 bases at J, with 14 bases in the middle. The germline CDR1 and CDR2 sequences are MNHNS and SASEGT. The CDR3 has 16 residues. CDR3 DNA sequence: TGTGCCAGCAGGGAACAGGATGACGCGAACACCGGGGAGCTGTTTTTT. Residues: CASREQDDANTGELFF.

The J gene is TRBJ1-2, the V gene TRBV30; 7 nucleotides align to TRBD1. CDR3 length: 14 amino acids. In germline, CDR1 is GTSNPN, CDR2 SVGIG (reference sequence). Trimming cost V 0 bases and J 4 bases; bases outside gene matches: 5. Written as DNA, the CDR3 is TGTGCCTGGAGTGTCGGGACAGAAGTCTATGGCTACACCTTC. This translates into CAWSVGTEVYGYTF.

This rearrangement joins TRBV6-5 to TRBJ2-2; tentatively, D is TRBD1 (6 bases). In germline, CDR1 is MNHEY, CDR2 SVGAGI. CDR3 length: 15 amino acids. Trimming left V 5 bases short and J 4 bases short, with 14 bases between. The CDR3 protein is CASSQNRVPTGELFF. The CDR3 nucleotides are TGTGCCAGCAGTCAAAACAGGGTACCCACCGGGGAGCTGTTTTTT.

V gene TRBV2 combines with J gene TRBJ1-5; perhaps TRBD1 as D (5 bases). The CDR3 is 12 residues long. Trimming shortened V by 4 bases and J by 6 bases, and 7 bases separated the two germline ends. CDR1 SNHLY and CDR2 FYNNEI come from the germline V gene. CDR3 loop: CASSGQIQPQHF. CDR3 DNA: TGTGCCAGCAGTGGACAGATTCAGCCCCAGCATTTT.